Presented here are 23 T cell receptor beta chains from one specimen sequenced in a study of blood T cell repertoires in COVID-19. TCRdb keeps only in-frame clones here, not all; method: immunoSEQ multiplex PCR. The table has about 280,000 clones, approximately 90% seen once. What was sequenced was PBMCs or T cells enriched from blood (not recorded which). The receptors derive from a woman in her 30s with acute COVID-19.

The chain recombines TRBV27 with TRBJ1-1; D is uncertain. CDR1 is MNHEY and CDR2 is SMNVEV in the germline V gene (reference sequence). This CDR3 has 14 residues. Deletions cut 3 bases from V and 0 bases from J, with 8 bases between. CDR3 coding DNA: TGTGCCAGCAGTTTGGGAGGTATGAACACTGAAGCTTTCTTT. Translation: CASSLGGMNTEAFF.

Only one count was recorded for this clone. V usage is TRBV5-1 and J usage is TRBJ2-2; a weak D match, TRBD1 (5 bases). The CDR3 covers 13 residues. CDR1 and CDR2 (germline): SGHRS, YFSETQ. Trimming shortened V by 5 bases and J by 3 bases, and 8 bases separated the two germline ends. In DNA, the CDR3 is TGCGCCAGCAGGGACACTGACACCGGGGAGCTGTTTTTT. Translated: CASRDTDTGELFF.

The rearrangement links TRBV14 to TRBJ1-1, with D possibly TRBD1 on 5 matching bases. The CDR3 contains 17 residues. Germline V CDR1 and CDR2: SGHDN, FVKESK. V lost 3 bases, J lost 0 bases, and 17 bases lay in between. The CDR3 bases are TGTGCCAGCAGCCACTTAAGCGGGGGGTACATGAACACTGAAGCTTTCTTT. Residues: CASSHLSGGYMNTEAFF.

V usage is TRBV27 and J usage is TRBJ1-5; D may be TRBD1 (5 bases). Germline V gene lookup returns CDR1 MNHEY and CDR2 SMNVEV (reference sequence). The V gene lost 5 bases and the J gene lost 6 bases, with 17 bases spanning the gap. This CDR3 comprises 15 residues. CDR3 residues: CASSPGLPASQPQHF. DNA of the CDR3: TGTGCCAGCAGTCCAGGGCTCCCGGCCAGTCAGCCCCAGCATTTT.

The chain couples TRBV10-3 to TRBJ2-2; 10 bases fit TRBD1. The CDR3 totals 17 residues. V shed 4 bases, J shed 0 bases, and the junction held 5 bases outside the gene matches. Germline V gives CDR1 ENHRY, CDR2 SYGVKD. In DNA form, the CDR3 reads TGTGCCATCAGTGGTCATGGACAGGGGGCGAACACCGGGGAGCTGTTTTTT. Translating gives CAISGHGQGANTGELFF.

The J gene is TRBJ2-7, the V gene TRBV7-9; possibly TRBD1 for D (6 bases). The CDR3 extends over 14 amino acids. CDR1 and CDR2 (germline): SEHNR, FQNEAQ (reference sequence). Trimming took 1 base from V and 6 from J, leaving 13 bases between them. The CDR3 region has the DNA TGTGCCAGCAGCTTAGGCCCAGGGGACCGCGAGCAGTACTTC. Translated: CASSLGPGDREQYF.

Here the CDR3 reads CASSLVETGSGAGELFF. The DNA of the CDR3 is TGCGCCAGCAGCTTGGTGGAAACAGGGAGTGGAGCCGGGGAGCTGTTTTTT. The chain combines TRBV5-1 with TRBJ2-2; D possibly corresponds to TRBD1 (6 bases). V lost 0 bases to trimming and J lost 6 bases, with 18 bases between them. CDR1 is SGHRS and CDR2 is YFSETQ in the germline V gene. The CDR3 has 17 amino acids.

V and J are TRBV7-2 and TRBJ2-7; TRBD2 aligns across 10 bases. Germline loops: CDR1 SGHTA, CDR2 FQGNSA. This CDR3 region has 15 residues. The V and J ends lost 4 bases and 4 bases, in that order; junction bases with no gene match: 7. The CDR3 DNA is TGTGCCAGCAGCTCCAGGACTAGCGGACCATACGAGCAGTACTTC. Protein: CASSSRTSGPYEQYF.

V and J are TRBV29-1 and TRBJ2-1, with TRBD2 matching over 11 bases. The J segment lost 8 bases and the V segment lost 3 bases, leaving 12 bases of the junction unmatched. Looked up from germline, CDR1 is SQVTM and CDR2 is ANQGSEA. The CDR3 consists of 16 residues. The CDR3 DNA reads TGCAGCGTTGATACCGGACTAGCGGGTGATTACTATGAGCAGTTCTTC. This sequence encodes CSVDTGLAGDYYEQFF.

In its sample, this clone was seen a few times. V gene TRBV11-2 combines with J gene TRBJ2-7; the D gene is possibly TRBD2 (7 bases). V was pared by 5 bases and J by 5 bases, with 13 bases between. The CDR3 is 13 residues long. Germline-derived CDR1 and CDR2 are SGHAT and FQNNGV. CDR3 in DNA: TGTGCCAGCAGCCCAGCGGGACAACACGAGCAGTACTTC. This gives the protein CASSPAGQHEQYF.

The rearrangement joins TRBV27 to TRBJ2-2; no definite D call. The CDR3 extends over 12 amino acids. Germline V gene lookup returns CDR1 MNHEY and CDR2 SMNVEV (reference sequence). Trimming shortened V by 6 bases and J by 6 bases, and 8 bases separated the two germline ends. Here the CDR3 reads CASSREAGELFF. The CDR3 nucleotides are TGTGCCAGCAGCCGTGAGGCCGGGGAGCTGTTTTTT.

The rearrangement links TRBV11-3 to TRBJ1-1; 9 bases agree with TRBD1. CDR1 and CDR2 from the germline V gene are SGHNT and YENEEA. The CDR3 covers 14 residues. V gave up 4 bases and J gave up 1 base; unmatched junction bases: 1. The CDR3 spells CASSSDRGNTEAFF. The DNA of the CDR3 is TGTGCCAGCAGCTCGGACAGGGGGAACACTGAAGCTTTCTTT.

V usage is TRBV28 and J usage is TRBJ1-6; 9 bases fit TRBD1. The CDR3 sequence is 16 residues long. Germline V lookup: CDR1 MDHEN, CDR2 SYDVKM. V shed 6 bases, J shed 4 bases, and the junction held 7 bases outside the gene matches. The CDR3 loop is CASSSTGGPYNSPLHF. In DNA, the CDR3 is TGTGCCAGCAGCTCGACAGGGGGTCCGTATAATTCACCCCTCCACTTT.

The chain uses TRBV4-1 and TRBJ1-2; D uncertain. Germline V gene sequence: CDR1 MGHRA, CDR2 YSYEKL. V was clipped by 0 bases and J by 8 bases, with 10 bases between them. This CDR3 is built from 13 residues. The DNA for the CDR3 is TGCGCCAGCAGCCAAGATCGAGGTACGGGCTACACCTTC. It encodes CASSQDRGTGYTF.

This chain uses TRBV6-5 with TRBJ1-4; 7 nucleotides align to TRBD1. Germline V gives CDR1 MNHEY, CDR2 SVGAGI. Trimming removed 7 bases from V and 4 bases from J; junction bases left unmatched: 9. This CDR3 comprises 15 residues. CDR3 loop: CASNRLGQHNEKLFF. The CDR3 region has the DNA TGTGCCAGCAATCGTCTGGGACAGCATAATGAAAAACTGTTTTTT.

The V and J genes are TRBV5-1 and TRBJ2-1, with 9 bases identical to TRBD2. Unmatched junction bases numbered 7, after V lost 0 bases and J lost 6 bases. Germline V gene data show CDR1 as SGHRS and CDR2 as YFSETQ. This CDR3 has 16 residues. The CDR3 reads CASSLEISRGGNEQFF. For the CDR3, the DNA is TGCGCCAGCAGCTTGGAAATTTCGCGGGGGGGCAATGAGCAGTTCTTC.

The chain is built from TRBV6-5 and TRBJ1-4; the D gene is possibly TRBD1 (6 bases). In germline, CDR1 is MNHEY, CDR2 SVGAGI. V was shortened by 6 bases and J by 8 bases, with 13 bases between the two germline ends. CDR3 size: 13 residues. The CDR3 sequence: CASRSQGAEKLFF. The CDR3 region has the DNA TGTGCCAGCAGGTCACAGGGTGCGGAAAAACTGTTTTTT.

This chain's CDR3 is CASTTGRYGYTF. CDR3 bases: TGTGCCAGCACCACAGGGAGATATGGCTACACCTTC. This chain connects TRBV6-5 to TRBJ1-2; a possible D gene is TRBD1 (6 bases). Germline-derived CDR1 and CDR2 are MNHEY and SVGAGI. This CDR3 contains 12 residues. Trimming removed 7 bases at V and 5 bases at J, with 11 bases between.

This chain connects TRBV5-1 to TRBJ1-1; 11 bases map to TRBD1. The CDR3 covers 15 residues. Germline-derived CDR1 and CDR2 are SGHRS and YFSETQ. V gave up 2 bases and J gave up 4 bases; unmatched junction bases: 4. The CDR3 sequence: CASSFGQGAFTEAFF. CDR3 DNA: TGCGCCAGCAGCTTCGGACAGGGGGCCTTCACTGAAGCTTTCTTT. Full variable domain (outside the CDR3, taken from reference TRBV5-1 and TRBJ1-1): KAGVTQTPRYLIKTRGQQVTLSCSPISGHRSVSWYQQTPGQGLQFLFEYFSETQRNKGNFPGRFSGRQFSNSRSEMNVSTLELGDSALYLCASSFGQGAFTEAFFGQGTRLTVV.

CDR3: CASSPGQGAGTEAFF. CDR3 bases: TGTGCCAGCTCCCCGGGACAGGGGGCCGGTACTGAAGCTTTCTTT. V is TRBV18 and J is TRBJ1-1, with TRBD1 identical over 12 bases. This CDR3 contains 15 residues. The trim removed 6 bases at V and 5 bases at J, leaving 7 bases unmatched. Germline V gives CDR1 KGHSH, CDR2 LQKENI.

The chain links TRBV19 to TRBJ1-5, with a possible D match to TRBD1 (5 bases). From germline, CDR1 is LNHDA and CDR2 SQIVND (reference sequence). This CDR3 region has 16 residues. Trimming pared 9 bases from V and 0 bases from J, leaving 18 bases between. The DNA for the CDR3 is TGTGCCAGCTTGGCGAGTGACAGTTATAGCAATCAGCCCCAGCATTTT. Translating gives CASLASDSYSNQPQHF.

This chain joins TRBV12-3 or TRBV12-4 and TRBJ1-2; 9 bases align to TRBD1. V lost 7 bases, J lost 8 bases, and 8 bases stayed unmatched. CDR3 length: 13 amino acids. DNA for the CDR3: TGTGCCAGCACCCGGACAGGGGTAGGAGGCTACACCTTC. Its translation: CASTRTGVGGYTF.

The chain uses TRBV7-6 and TRBJ2-3; TRBD2 matches 11 bases. Per germline, CDR1 SGHVS and CDR2 FNYEAQ. V dropped 1 base and J dropped 6; count of bases not matched to a gene: 6. The CDR3 contains 16 residues. CDR3 sequence: CASSLGLAGGGDTQYF. Here the CDR3 DNA reads TGTGCCAGCAGCTTAGGGCTAGCGGGAGGCGGGGATACGCAGTATTTT.